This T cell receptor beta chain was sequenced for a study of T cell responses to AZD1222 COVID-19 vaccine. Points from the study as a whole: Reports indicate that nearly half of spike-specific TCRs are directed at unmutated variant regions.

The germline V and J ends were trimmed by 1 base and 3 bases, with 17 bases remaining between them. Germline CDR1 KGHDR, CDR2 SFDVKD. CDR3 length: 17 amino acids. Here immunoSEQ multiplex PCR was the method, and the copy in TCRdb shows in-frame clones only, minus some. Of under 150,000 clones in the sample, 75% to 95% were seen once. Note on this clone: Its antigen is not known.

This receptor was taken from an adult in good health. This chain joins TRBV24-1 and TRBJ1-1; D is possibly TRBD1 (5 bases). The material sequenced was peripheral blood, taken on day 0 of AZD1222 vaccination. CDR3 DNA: TGTGCCACCAGTGATTTTCGGAGGGGAGGTGAGGACACTGAAGCTTTCTTT. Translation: CATSDFRRGGEDTEAFF.